The entry that follows covers one T cell receptor (beta chain) sequence. Its antigen is not identified. The junction departs from the called germline gene at one end, perhaps through a read error. This sample is drawn from a study of response to subunit inactivated influenza vaccine. TCRdb re-called the RT-PCR reads with MiXCR, one entry per CDR3 protein. Of more than 150,000 distinct CDR3 sequences detected, 7.5% to 10% appear once; the ten largest clones hold roughly a tenth. General study findings and limits: Authors suggested each seasonal flu vaccination may recruit only limited numbers of new T cells.

This CDR3 is built from 11 residues. This clonotype was sampled from a man aged 50-59 years who received an inactivated influenza vaccine. V and J are TRBV12-3 or TRBV12-4 and TRBJ2-7; D is unresolved. The source material was non-naive T cells sorted from PBMCs, sampled on the day of vaccination. CDR3 region: CARATLYERYF. In DNA form, the CDR3 reads TGTGCCAGGGCCACCCTCTACGAGCGGTACTTC.